What follows are 6 T cell receptor beta chains derived from one specimen sequenced in a study of shared clonotypes between healthy human individuals. TCRdb's copy holds only in-frame clones and misses some; the assay was immunoSEQ multiplex PCR. The table lists 1.6 million or so clones, around 98.5% of them singletons. The material sequenced was naive CD4+ T cells sorted from blood. This sample's subset: CD45RA+ positively selected. These TCRs come from a man aged 25 to 45 in good health.

The chain employs TRBV27 and TRBJ2-7; D is unclear. The V gene's germline CDR1 is MNHEY and CDR2 SMNVEV (reference sequence). V lost 5 bases and J 4 bases, leaving 6 bases between the germline ends. CDR3 length: 11 amino acids. The chain's CDR3 is CASSGLYEQYF. DNA for the CDR3: TGTGCCAGCAGTGGTCTTTACGAGCAGTACTTC.

This chain links TRBV12-5 with TRBJ2-1; 12 positions agree with TRBD2. The CDR3 spans 15 residues. Trimming removed 1 base from V and 7 bases from J; junction bases left unmatched: 2. The germline CDR1 and CDR2 sequences are LGHNT and FRNRAP. CDR3 in DNA: TGTGCTAGTGGTTTGGGACTAGCGGGAGTGAATGAGCAGTTCTTC. Its translation: CASGLGLAGVNEQFF.

This clone was recorded once. V is TRBV10-1 and J is TRBJ2-2; TRBD1 matches at 9 bases. V trimming: 6 bases; J trimming: 7 bases; junction bases outside the gene matches: 6. The V gene's germline CDR1 is WNHNN and CDR2 SYGVQD (reference sequence). This CDR3 has 14 amino acids. The CDR3 DNA reads as TGCGCCAGCAGCAGGGACAGGGTGGTCGGGGAGCTGTTTTTT. Encoded protein: CASSRDRVVGELFF.

In the case of this clone: The same CDR3 is also encoded by other DNA sequences in this sample. The gene calls are TRBV7-2 and TRBJ2-1; D is uncertain. Trimming removed 0 bases from V and 4 bases from J, with 1 base in between. There are 12 residues in the CDR3. Per the germline V gene, CDR1 is SGHTA and CDR2 is FQGNSA. The DNA of the CDR3 is TGTGCCAGCAGCTTAGCGTACAATGAGCAGTTCTTC. It is translated as CASSLAYNEQFF.

This rearrangement joins TRBV5-5 to TRBJ2-2; 11 positions agree with TRBD2. V was pared by 4 bases and J by 6 bases, with 11 bases of the junction left unmatched. The CDR3 extends over 17 amino acids. Germline V gives CDR1 SGHKS, CDR2 YYEKEE (reference sequence). The CDR3 sequence is CASSHKRLAGPSGELFF. CDR3 nucleotide sequence: TGTGCCAGCAGCCACAAAAGACTAGCGGGACCTTCCGGGGAGCTGTTTTTT.

J is TRBJ2-1 and V is TRBV28; possible D gene TRBD1, 6 bases. Per germline, CDR1 MDHEN and CDR2 SYDVKM. V shed 6 bases and J shed 6 bases, with 15 bases lying between them. This CDR3 is 14 amino acids long. This chain's CDR3 is CASRSWDMGNEQFF. The CDR3 DNA is TGTGCCAGCAGGAGCTGGGACATGGGCAATGAGCAGTTCTTC.